Shown below are 32 T cell receptor beta chains from a single sample sequenced in a study of cytomegalovirus exposure and HLA in healthy donors. Sequenced by immunoSEQ multiplex PCR; TCRdb stores in-frame clones only, minus some. This sample carries roughly 150,000 clones, 94% of them seen once, and the ten largest clones take less than 2%. Specimen: PBMCs. The receptors shown here come from a man aged 18 to 30 in good health and CMV-seropositive.

This sequence joins TRBV28 and TRBJ1-5; D gene ambiguous. The ends were cut back, 6 bases at V and 0 bases at J, with 9 bases in the middle. Germline CDR1 and CDR2: MDHEN and SYDVKM. The CDR3 is 14 residues long. CDR3 amino acids: CASSQVVSNQPQHF. The CDR3 nucleotides read TGTGCCAGCAGCCAGGTAGTTAGCAATCAGCCCCAGCATTTT.

This clone occurred once. The CDR3 reads CASSTPGGATNEKLFF. DNA of the CDR3: TGTGCCAGCAGTACCCCAGGGGGCGCGACTAATGAAAAACTGTTTTTT. The rearrangement joins TRBV28 to TRBJ1-4; 8 bases align to TRBD1. The trim removed 5 bases at V and 2 bases at J, leaving 7 bases unmatched. This CDR3 spans 16 amino acids. CDR1 is MDHEN and CDR2 is SYDVKM in the germline V gene.

The CDR3 DNA is TGTGCCAGCAGCTCCACGGACAGTTTCTCTGGAAACACCATATATTTT. Protein: CASSSTDSFSGNTIYF. The rearrangement joins TRBV28 to TRBJ1-3, with a weak D call TRBD1 (6 bases). The CDR3 length is 16 residues. CDR1 is MDHEN, CDR2 SYDVKM, per germline. Trimming shortened V by 6 bases and J by 0 bases, and 15 bases separated the two germline ends.

The chain recombines TRBV19 with TRBJ2-1; D is possibly TRBD1 (5 bases). V was cut by 6 bases and J by 7 bases, with 10 bases left in between. The CDR3 runs 12 residues. Looked up from germline, CDR1 is LNHDA and CDR2 is SQIVND (reference sequence). CDR3 DNA sequence: TGTGCCAGTAGAACACAGGAAAATGAGCAGTTCTTC. Translation: CASRTQENEQFF.

The rearrangement uses TRBV4-1 and TRBJ1-3; D call uncertain. Germline loops: CDR1 MGHRA, CDR2 YSYEKL. The ends were cut back, 1 base at V and 10 bases at J, with 14 bases in the middle. This CDR3 has 14 amino acids. The CDR3 loop is CASSQVITEATIYF. The CDR3 coding sequence is TGCGCCAGCAGCCAAGTGATAACCGAAGCGACCATATATTTT.

The count of this clone is one. This chain connects TRBV5-1 to TRBJ2-3; 7 bases fit TRBD1. Germline-derived CDR1 and CDR2 are SGHRS and YFSETQ. This CDR3 spans 14 amino acids. Germline trimming cut 4 bases from V and 2 bases from J; bases unmatched to any gene: 4. The CDR3 loop is CASSRDSLTDTQYF. In nucleotides, the CDR3 is TGCGCCAGCAGCCGGGACAGCCTCACAGATACGCAGTATTTT.

This chain connects TRBV7-2 to TRBJ1-2, with TRBD1 identical over 7 bases. The CDR3 has 14 amino acids. Per the germline V gene, CDR1 is SGHTA and CDR2 is FQGNSA. V dropped 2 bases and J dropped 0; count of bases not matched to a gene: 0. The CDR3 protein is CASSLQGANYGYTF. CDR3 bases: TGTGCCAGCAGCTTACAGGGGGCTAACTATGGCTACACCTTC.

The chain combines TRBV4-2 with TRBJ2-7; perhaps TRBD2 as D (5 bases). V gave up 1 base and J gave up 6 bases, with 19 bases separating them. This CDR3 comprises 16 residues. CDR1 LGHNA and CDR2 YNFKEQ come from the germline V gene. The CDR3 region is CASSQGSGSLRLEQYF. In DNA, the CDR3 is TGTGCCAGCAGCCAAGGTAGTGGGAGTCTTCGGCTCGAGCAGTACTTC.

The chain has TRBV29-1 and TRBJ1-2; 7 bases match TRBD1. With 6 bases clipped from V and 2 bases from J, the junction kept 6 bases outside the gene matches. CDR1 SQVTM and CDR2 ANQGSEA come from the germline V gene. CDR3 size: 13 residues. The CDR3: CSVTRTGNYGYTF. CDR3 bases: TGCAGCGTAACCCGGACAGGAAACTATGGCTACACCTTC.

The J gene is TRBJ2-3, the V gene TRBV28; TRBD1 matches at 7 bases. The length of the CDR3 is 17 residues. CDR1 and CDR2 from the germline V gene are MDHEN and SYDVKM. V lost 3 bases, J lost 3 bases, and 12 bases stayed unmatched. The CDR3 protein is CASSFLGTEPKTDTQYF. CDR3 DNA: TGTGCCAGCAGTTTTCTCGGGACAGAACCGAAAACAGATACGCAGTATTTT.

V and J are TRBV10-3 and TRBJ2-1; D gene unclear. V dropped 9 bases and J dropped 7 bases, with 10 bases sitting between them. The CDR3 consists of 11 residues. The germline V gene has CDR1 ENHRY and CDR2 SYGVKD. DNA for the CDR3: TGTGCCATTTCTAAAGAGAATGAGCAGTTCTTC. Protein sequence: CAISKENEQFF.

The chain joins TRBV6-1 to TRBJ1-1, with D hard to call. This CDR3 comprises 14 residues. V was pared by 3 bases and J by 4 bases, with 12 bases between. Germline loops: CDR1 MNHNS, CDR2 SASEGT. The CDR3 nucleotides are TGTGCCAGCAGTGAGACCCAGGTGCCCACTGAAGCTTTCTTT. Its protein product is CASSETQVPTEAFF.

V gene TRBV27 combines with J gene TRBJ2-7; 9 bases agree with TRBD2. The CDR3 has 15 amino acids. Germline CDR1 reads MNHEY; CDR2 reads SMNVEV (reference sequence). The V gene end was trimmed by 0 bases and the J gene end by 3 bases; junction bases not matched to a gene: 3. CDR3 sequence: CASSLSTSGFYEQYF. For the CDR3, the DNA is TGTGCCAGCAGTTTATCAACTAGCGGGTTCTACGAGCAGTACTTC.

The DNA of the CDR3 is TGTGCCAGCAGCCCAGATAGCGGTAGCACAGATACGCAGTATTTT. Residues: CASSPDSGSTDTQYF. The chain couples TRBV7-3 to TRBJ2-3, with TRBD2 as a possible D gene (6 bases). Trimming cost V 5 bases and J 0 bases, with 12 bases left between them. Germline loops: CDR1 SGHTA, CDR2 FQGTGA. The CDR3 extends over 15 amino acids.

The V gene is TRBV6-6, the J gene TRBJ1-5; tentatively, D is TRBD1 (6 bases). Trimming took 4 bases from V and 3 from J, leaving 13 bases between them. Germline loops: CDR1 MNHNY, CDR2 SVGAGI (reference sequence). CDR3 length: 15 residues. CDR3 sequence (DNA): TGTGCCAGCAGTTCCCATGGACAGCCCAATCAGCCCCAGCATTTT. Translated, it gives CASSSHGQPNQPQHF.

The rearrangement links TRBV5-8 to TRBJ2-3; 11 nucleotides align to TRBD1. The CDR3 runs to 15 residues. Trimming removed 3 bases from V and 1 base from J; junction bases left unmatched: 1. Germline CDR1 is SGHTS and CDR2 is YDEGEE. The CDR3 is CASSWGQGGTDTQYF. Written as DNA, the CDR3 is TGTGCCAGCAGCTGGGGACAGGGGGGCACAGATACGCAGTATTTT.

V and J are TRBV6-1 and TRBJ1-6; no definite D call. CDR1 and CDR2 (germline): MNHNS, SASEGT. This CDR3 contains 14 residues. V gave up 1 base and J gave up 11 bases, with 12 bases separating them. DNA for the CDR3: TGTGCCAGCAGTGAAGACCCCGGGTATGCACCCCTCCACTTT. It is translated as CASSEDPGYAPLHF.

The chain combines TRBV5-1 with TRBJ2-1, with TRBD2 matching 10 bases. With 0 bases clipped from V and 7 bases from J, the junction kept 1 base outside the gene matches. The CDR3 loop spans 14 amino acids. Looked up from germline, CDR1 is SGHRS and CDR2 is YFSETQ. This chain's CDR3 is CASSLVLAGNEQFF. DNA for the CDR3: TGCGCCAGCAGCTTGGTACTAGCGGGAAATGAGCAGTTCTTC.

The rearrangement uses TRBV7-6 and TRBJ1-2; D possibly corresponds to TRBD1 (5 bases). The CDR3 extends over 16 amino acids. Trimming stripped 0 bases from V and 2 bases from J, with 13 bases between. Germline V CDR1 and CDR2: SGHVS, FNYEAQ. DNA for the CDR3: TGTGCCAGCAGCTTAGCTCCAGACAAGGGGAACTATGGCTACACCTTC. The encoded protein is CASSLAPDKGNYGYTF.

This chain uses TRBV6-5 with TRBJ1-6; tentatively, D is TRBD1 (6 bases). The CDR3 is 12 residues long. Germline CDR1 MNHEY, CDR2 SVGAGI. Trimming pared 8 bases from V and 7 bases from J, leaving 9 bases between. The chain's CDR3 is CASGRGNSPLHF. CDR3 in DNA: TGTGCCAGCGGCAGGGGCAATTCACCCCTCCACTTT.

This chain joins TRBV27 and TRBJ2-3; 11 nucleotides line up with TRBD2. Looked up from germline, CDR1 is MNHEY and CDR2 is SMNVEV (reference sequence). The CDR3 contains 17 residues. Trimming took 5 bases from V and 5 from J; bases not matched to a gene: 12. The CDR3 loop reads CASSQLTSGTILDTQYF. In nucleotides, the CDR3 is TGTGCCAGCAGTCAACTGACTAGCGGGACCATTCTAGATACGCAGTATTTT.

This chain uses TRBV6-1 with TRBJ1-5, with D perhaps TRBD1 (5 bases). In germline, CDR1 is MNHNS, CDR2 SASEGT. With 7 bases removed from V and 0 bases from J, the gap between germline ends came to 13 bases. CDR3 length: 15 amino acids. CDR3 amino acids: CASTGGDDSNQPQHF. As DNA, the CDR3 is TGTGCCAGCACGGGAGGGGACGATAGCAATCAGCCCCAGCATTTT.

The chain uses TRBV7-9 and TRBJ1-3, with D possibly TRBD1 on 5 matching bases. The CDR3 runs to 14 residues. V was pared by 5 bases and J by 3 bases, with 11 bases between. CDR1 and CDR2 from the germline V gene are SEHNR and FQNEAQ (reference sequence). CDR3 amino acids: CASSRGNFGNTIYF. The CDR3 DNA reads TGTGCCAGCAGCCGGGGGAATTTTGGAAACACCATATATTTT.

The chain carries TRBV7-2 and TRBJ1-3, with D possibly matching TRBD1 (5 bases). Per germline, CDR1 SGHTA and CDR2 FQGNSA. The CDR3 runs 13 residues. V lost 4 bases, J lost 7 bases, and 11 bases lay in between. In DNA form, the CDR3 reads TGTGCCAGCAGCTCCGGGGGATGGAACACCATATATTTT. As protein: CASSSGGWNTIYF.

The V call is TRBV9, the J call TRBJ2-1; 13 nucleotides align to TRBD2. V lost 7 bases to trimming and J lost 6 bases; unmatched junction nucleotides: 7. The CDR3 extends over 15 amino acids. Germline values: CDR1 SGDLS, CDR2 YYNGEE. The CDR3 protein is CASDPGTSGTNEQFF. CDR3 DNA sequence: TGTGCCAGCGATCCCGGGACTAGCGGGACCAATGAGCAGTTCTTC.

This sequence joins TRBV5-1 and TRBJ1-2; 10 bases match TRBD1. V gave up 4 bases and J gave up 6 bases; unmatched junction bases: 3. The CDR3 consists of 13 residues. Germline V gene lookup returns CDR1 SGHRS and CDR2 YFSETQ. This chain's CDR3 is CASSVTGGNGYTF. The CDR3 DNA sequence: TGCGCCAGCAGCGTGACAGGGGGCAATGGCTACACCTTC.

This rearrangement joins TRBV6-6 to TRBJ1-5; weak D call: TRBD1 (5 bases). This CDR3 has 16 residues. V lost 11 bases to trimming and J lost 0 bases, with 20 bases between them. The germline gives CDR1 MNHNY, CDR2 SVGAGI (reference sequence). CDR3 bases: TGTGCCTCCAAAGGAGGGGTCCTGGATAGCAATCAGCCCCAGCATTTT. It codes for CASKGGVLDSNQPQHF.

The DNA for the CDR3 is TGTGCCAGCAGTGAAGAGGGGGCAAGTCCTGGCTACACCTTC. It specifies CASSEEGASPGYTF. This chain joins TRBV2 and TRBJ1-2; 7 bases are a match to TRBD1. CDR3 length: 14 residues. V dropped 1 base and J dropped 7; count of bases not matched to a gene: 6. Looked up from germline, CDR1 is SNHLY and CDR2 is FYNNEI.

The chain uses TRBV5-1 and TRBJ1-2, with TRBD1 identical over 8 bases. The ends lost 3 bases at V and 6 bases at J; junction bases unmatched: 10. The length of the CDR3 is 15 residues. Germline lookup yields CDR1 SGHRS and CDR2 YFSETQ. The CDR3 bases are TGCGCCAGCAGCTCTGACGGACAGGGACATAATGGCTACACCTTC. It translates to CASSSDGQGHNGYTF.

The CDR3 sequence is CSVESSRANYGYTF. The DNA for the CDR3 is TGCAGCGTTGAAAGCAGCAGGGCTAACTATGGCTACACCTTC. The chain combines TRBV29-1 with TRBJ1-2; TRBD1 might be the D (5 bases). The ends were cut back, 2 bases at V and 0 bases at J, with 10 bases in the middle. Germline V gene sequence: CDR1 SQVTM, CDR2 ANQGSEA. The CDR3 spans 14 residues.

This rearrangement joins TRBV6-5 to TRBJ2-7; D unclear. Germline V gives CDR1 MNHEY, CDR2 SVGAGI. Trimming shortened V by 6 bases and J by 0 bases, and 6 bases separated the two germline ends. The CDR3 has 12 amino acids. CDR3 residues: CASSSVSYEQYF. The CDR3 DNA reads as TGTGCCAGCAGCTCCGTCTCCTACGAGCAGTACTTC.

This sequence joins TRBV7-2 and TRBJ2-7; 10 bases align to TRBD1. Germline V lookup: CDR1 SGHTA, CDR2 FQGNSA. Trimming removed 0 bases from V and 6 bases from J; junction bases left unmatched: 5. The CDR3 is 15 amino acids. The CDR3 DNA follows: TGTGCCAGCAGCTTAGCCGGGACAGGGGTAGGCGAGCAGTACTTC. Translating gives CASSLAGTGVGEQYF. The whole variable domain, filled in from reference TRBV7-2 and TRBJ2-7, reads GAGVSQSPSNKVTEKGKDVELRCDPISGHTALYWYRQSLGQGLEFLIYFQGNSAPDKSGLPSDRFSAERTGGSVSTLTIQRTQQEDSAVYLCASSLAGTGVGEQYFGPGTRLTVT.